This TCR beta chain was observed in a study of T cells in Graves' hyperthyroidism and ophthalmopathy. TCR beta CDR3 regions were amplified from RNA. HTBI primers were used for first-round RT-PCR of the TCR CDR3. TCRdb recomputed calls from the multiplex PCR reads with MiXCR, one row per CDR3 protein. This table has more than 300,000 distinct CDR3 sequences, around 13% appearing once. This clonotype was counted at least ten times. Source material: blood. The sequence derives from a woman aged 18-29 years with Graves' hyperthyroidism.

The CDR3 protein is CSVEVPGVEVTEAFF. CDR3 coding DNA: TGCAGCGTTGAAGTTCCGGGGGTTGAGGTCACTGAAGCTTTCTTT. The chain combines TRBV29-1 with TRBJ1-1; weak D call: TRBD1 (5 bases). The V and J ends lost 1 base and 4 bases respectively, with 16 bases between them. Germline V lookup: CDR1 SQVTM, CDR2 ANQGSEA. The CDR3 is 15 residues long.